These 16 T cell receptor beta chains were all obtained from the same sample, sequenced in a study of shared clonotypes between healthy human individuals (dated by TCRdb to 2020 to 2021). The method was the immunoSEQ multiplex PCR assay. TCRdb mirrors the immuneACCESS table, restricted to in-frame sequences. Some clones are absent from its copies; in checked studies, under half trace to an unresolved V gene, and the reason for the others is unknown. The table for this sample lists 2.3 million or so clones; approximately 93% of them were counted only once. Of the sample, about 0.39% is held by the ten largest clones. Sequences were obtained from naive CD4+ T cells from PBMCs. This specimen's cell subset or site label, interpreted: CD45RA+ positively selected. The receptors were sampled from a man younger than 35 in good health. Some clones in this sample may be carry-over from other donors' samples.

This sequence joins TRBV4-2 and TRBJ2-6; no firm D call. From germline, CDR1 is LGHNA and CDR2 YNFKEQ. Trimming pared 3 bases from V and 2 bases from J, leaving 2 bases between. This CDR3 has 13 residues. The CDR3 loop reads CASSHPGANVLTF. The CDR3 region has the DNA TGTGCCAGCAGCCATCCTGGGGCCAACGTCCTGACTTTC.

This chain links TRBV6-5 with TRBJ2-7; TRBD2 agrees at 7 bases. The CDR3 contains 14 residues. After removal of 6 bases from V and 2 bases from J, the junction contained 7 bases not matched to a gene. Looked up from germline, CDR1 is MNHEY and CDR2 is SVGAGI. CDR3 protein: CASRGGVGTYEQYF. Here the CDR3 DNA reads TGTGCCAGCAGGGGGGGGGTAGGGACCTACGAGCAGTACTTC.

This clone has more than one count but fewer than ten. V is TRBV18 and J is TRBJ1-1; TRBD1 aligns across 8 bases. With V trimmed by 3 bases and J by 5 bases, 8 bases remained unmatched. The germline CDR1 and CDR2 sequences are KGHSH and LQKENI. This CDR3 is built from 15 residues. The CDR3 reads CASSPRQGTGTEAFF. The CDR3 region has the DNA TGTGCCAGCTCACCGCGACAGGGGACGGGGACTGAAGCTTTCTTT.

The rearrangement uses TRBV6-1 and TRBJ2-7, with 9 bases aligning to TRBD1. Germline V gene sequence: CDR1 MNHNS, CDR2 SASEGT. J lost 3 bases, V lost 0 bases, and 6 bases had no gene match. The length of the CDR3 is 16 residues. CDR3 bases: TGTGCCAGCAGTGAAGCTACCCCGGGACAGGGCTACGAGCAGTACTTC. It is translated as CASSEATPGQGYEQYF.

CDR3 bases: TGTGCCAGCATCACCGGAGGTAGGGGCGGCACCGGGGAGCTGTTTTTT. The encoded protein is CASITGGRGGTGELFF. This rearrangement joins TRBV7-9 to TRBJ2-2; D tentatively fits TRBD1 or TRBD2 (5 bases each). The ends were cut back, 7 bases at V and 4 bases at J, with 19 bases in the middle. The germline V gene has CDR1 SEHNR and CDR2 FQNEAQ (reference sequence). The CDR3 covers 16 residues. The whole variable domain, remainder taken from reference TRBV7-9 and TRBJ2-2, is DTGVSQNPRHKITKRGQNVTFRCDPISEHNRLYWYRQTLGQGPEFLTYFQNEAQLEKSRLLSDRFSAERPKGSFSTLEIQRTEQGDSAMYLCASITGGRGGTGELFFGEGSRLTVL.

J is TRBJ2-7 and V is TRBV11-2; D not resolved. Germline V lookup: CDR1 SGHAT, CDR2 FQNNGV. Trimming took off 6 bases at V and 2 bases at J, with 14 bases between the two ends. This CDR3 contains 14 residues. The CDR3 bases are TGTGCCAGCAGGAGGACGGGCATGCCCTACGAGCAGTACTTC. It encodes CASRRTGMPYEQYF. The full variable domain, rest sourced from reference TRBV11-2 and TRBJ2-7, is EAGVAQSPRYKIIEKRQSVAFWCNPISGHATLYWYQQILGQGPKLLIQFQNNGVVDDSQLPKDRFSAERLKGVDSTLKIQPAKLEDSAVYLCASRRTGMPYEQYFGPGTRLTVT.

This chain connects TRBV6-1 to TRBJ2-7; 9 bases are a match to TRBD1. Trimming removed 2 bases from V and 7 bases from J; junction bases left unmatched: 9. The germline V gene has CDR1 MNHNS and CDR2 SASEGT. The CDR3 loop spans 15 amino acids. The CDR3 is CASSEPGQGRWEQYF. DNA for the CDR3: TGTGCCAGCAGTGAACCGGGACAGGGTCGGTGGGAGCAGTACTTC.

A word on this clone: Other DNA variants within this sample encode the same CDR3. The chain combines TRBV30 with TRBJ2-2; 10 nucleotides align to TRBD2. The CDR3 consists of 14 residues. V dropped 5 bases and J dropped 2; count of bases not matched to a gene: 2. Per the germline V gene, CDR1 is GTSNPN and CDR2 is SVGIG (reference sequence). The CDR3 loop reads CAWRTSGNTGELFF. DNA for the CDR3: TGTGCCTGGCGGACTAGCGGAAACACCGGGGAGCTGTTTTTT.

The chain combines TRBV10-1 with TRBJ2-1; 13 bases fit TRBD2. The V segment lost 4 bases and the J segment 8 bases; nucleotides outside the gene matches: 8. The CDR3 is 16 amino acids. CDR1 and CDR2 (germline): WNHNN, SYGVQD (reference sequence). The CDR3 coding sequence is TGCGCCAGCAGTGCTTCCGGGACTAGCGGGATCCATGAGCAGTTCTTC. Translated, it gives CASSASGTSGIHEQFF.

CDR3 loop: CASSLAPEGTHEQFF. CDR3 sequence (DNA): TGCGCCAGCAGCTTAGCTCCAGAGGGGACTCATGAGCAGTTCTTC. This chain uses TRBV5-1 with TRBJ2-1, with a possible D match to TRBD2 (6 bases). Germline-derived CDR1 and CDR2 are SGHRS and YFSETQ. The CDR3 covers 15 residues. Trimming shortened V by 2 bases and J by 8 bases, and 17 bases separated the two germline ends.

This clone has only one observation. J is TRBJ2-7 and V is TRBV6-6; either TRBD1 or TRBD2 may supply D (5 bases each). In germline, CDR1 is MNHNY, CDR2 SVGAGI (reference sequence). The CDR3 consists of 15 residues. V was pared by 5 bases and J by 3 bases, with 17 bases between. The CDR3 spells CASSPGATSRYEQYF. The CDR3 DNA sequence: TGTGCCAGCAGTCCCGGGGCCACTTCCCGCTACGAGCAGTACTTC.

For the CDR3, the DNA is TGCGCCAGCAGCCTGGGACTAGCGGTCATAGCGGGGTACAATGAGCAGTTCTTC. Encoded protein: CASSLGLAVIAGYNEQFF. The chain links TRBV5-1 to TRBJ2-1; 11 positions agree with TRBD2. The CDR3 totals 18 residues. The germline V gene encodes CDR1 SGHRS and CDR2 YFSETQ. Trimming cost V 4 bases and J 4 bases; bases outside gene matches: 13.

The chain has TRBV19 and TRBJ2-5; the D is unclear. This CDR3 has 13 residues. V lost 3 bases, J lost 2 bases, and 7 bases lay in between. From germline, CDR1 is LNHDA and CDR2 SQIVND (reference sequence). CDR3 nucleotides: TGTGCCAGTAGTATCCAGGTACAAGAGACCCAGTACTTC. Amino acids: CASSIQVQETQYF.

This chain connects TRBV5-1 to TRBJ2-1; D possibly matches TRBD1 or TRBD2 (5 bases each). This CDR3 has 15 residues. With 4 bases removed from V and 10 bases from J, the gap between germline ends came to 21 bases. Looked up from germline, CDR1 is SGHRS and CDR2 is YFSETQ. The CDR3 sequence: CASSLSGAESGEQFF. The CDR3 nucleotides read TGCGCCAGCAGCCTTTCCGGGGCGGAAAGTGGGGAGCAGTTCTTC.

This chain links TRBV9 with TRBJ1-2, with D tentatively TRBD1 (6 bases). Germline assignment: CDR1 SGDLS and CDR2 YYNGEE. This CDR3 region has 17 residues. V was trimmed by 3 bases and J by 1 base, leaving 19 bases between them. In nucleotides, the CDR3 is TGTGCCAGCAGCGCCTACCTTAGACAGGAACTTAACTATGGCTACACCTTC. Amino acids: CASSAYLRQELNYGYTF.

The CDR3 region has the DNA TGTGCCTGGAATACCGGGGGGGAGCCCGGGGGCTACACCTTC. This encodes CAWNTGGEPGGYTF. The chain links TRBV30 to TRBJ1-2, with D possibly being TRBD1 (5 bases). The CDR3 is made up of 14 amino acids. Germline V gene data show CDR1 as GTSNPN and CDR2 as SVGIG (reference sequence). The ends were cut back, 4 bases at V and 8 bases at J, with 20 bases in the middle.